This T cell receptor (beta chain) was captured in a study of T cells in Graves' hyperthyroidism and ophthalmopathy. Whole-study findings and limits: The model forecast ophthalmopathy, anticipating it by a median around 6.4 months before onset.

Authors of the study amplified TCR beta CDR3 regions from RNA transcripts. The TCR CDR3 first-round RT-PCR relied on the HTBI primer set. TCRdb independently ran MiXCR on the multiplex PCR reads; one entry per CDR3 protein. In the table there are about 600,000 distinct CDR3 sequences, 12% to 15% of which are singletons. Comment on this clonotype: Its matching antigen is unknown.

Trimming took off 3 bases at V and 9 bases at J, with 11 bases between the two ends. The CDR3 is 12 residues long. CDR1 SGHDN and CDR2 FVKESK come from the germline V gene. V is TRBV14 and J is TRBJ1-2, with D possibly matching TRBD1 (6 bases). The receptor was derived from a woman aged 18 to 35 with Graves' ophthalmopathy. Sequenced: blood. DNA for the CDR3: TGTGCCAGCAGCCATGGACAGACTCGCTACACCTTC. Translating gives CASSHGQTRYTF.